These 22 T cell receptor beta chains share one sample of origin, sequenced in a study of cytomegalovirus exposure and HLA in healthy donors. PCR employed 60 Vbeta and 13 Jbeta primers. This table comes from immunoSEQ multiplex PCR, and its TCRdb copy is limited to in-frame clones, with some not included. The sample lists some 120,000 clones, 77% occurring once. Source material: PBMCs. Receptors were obtained from a man aged 35 to 55 in good health and CMV-seropositive.

The chain links TRBV7-2 to TRBJ1-1, with D unclear. Germline V lookup: CDR1 SGHTA, CDR2 FQGNSA. This CDR3 is built from 13 residues. The V gene lost 1 base and the J gene lost 5 bases, with 8 bases spanning the gap. Written as DNA, the CDR3 is TGTGCCAGCAGCTTAGGGCAACAGACTGAAGCTTTCTTT. Translation: CASSLGQQTEAFF.

This chain connects TRBV7-9 to TRBJ1-2, with 11 nucleotides matching TRBD1. The CDR3 runs to 14 residues. Germline lookup yields CDR1 SEHNR and CDR2 FQNEAQ (reference sequence). Losses at the gene ends were 5 bases for V and 5 bases for J; bases not matched to a gene: 4. CDR3 protein: CASSPGQGAYGYTF. Written as DNA, the CDR3 is TGTGCCAGCAGCCCCGGACAGGGGGCTTATGGCTACACCTTC.

The CDR3 sequence: CASSPTGSGNTIYF. Written as DNA, the CDR3 is TGCGCCAGCAGCCCTACAGGGTCTGGAAACACCATATATTTT. This sequence joins TRBV5-1 and TRBJ1-3, with TRBD1 as a possible D gene (6 bases). The germline gives CDR1 SGHRS, CDR2 YFSETQ. Trimming cost V 4 bases and J 1 base, with 9 bases left between them. There are 14 residues in the CDR3.

The chain recombines TRBV11-2 with TRBJ2-7; no reliable D call. Germline V gene sequence: CDR1 SGHAT, CDR2 FQNNGV. This CDR3 has 11 residues. V lost 4 bases and J lost 4, with 5 bases in between. CDR3 sequence: CASSSLYEQYF. The CDR3 bases are TGTGCCAGCAGCTCTCTTTACGAGCAGTACTTC.

The genes are TRBV11-2 and TRBJ1-1; 9 bases fit TRBD1. The V gene's germline CDR1 is SGHAT and CDR2 FQNNGV. This CDR3 is 17 amino acids long. Trimming cost V 7 bases and J 1 base; bases outside gene matches: 13. CDR3 sequence reads: CASIRGWDREKNTEAFF. CDR3 nucleotide sequence: TGTGCCAGCATCCGGGGGTGGGACAGGGAGAAGAACACTGAAGCTTTCTTT. The variable domain in full, with the rest retrieved from reference TRBV11-2 and TRBJ1-1, is EAGVAQSPRYKIIEKRQSVAFWCNPISGHATLYWYQQILGQGPKLLIQFQNNGVVDDSQLPKDRFSAERLKGVDSTLKIQPAKLEDSAVYLCASIRGWDREKNTEAFFGQGTRLTVV.

The chain employs TRBV4-1 and TRBJ1-3; TRBD1 matches 7 bases. Trimming cost V 3 bases and J 7 bases; bases outside gene matches: 6. The germline V gene has CDR1 MGHRA and CDR2 YSYEKL. The CDR3 is made up of 14 amino acids. The CDR3 DNA reads as TGCGCCAGCAGCCAGCCGACAGGGAGGAACACCATATATTTT. Its translation is CASSQPTGRNTIYF.

The chain uses TRBV13 and TRBJ2-7; 9 bases line up with TRBD1. Germline values: CDR1 PRHDT, CDR2 FYEKMQ (reference sequence). V dropped 5 bases and J dropped 4; count of bases not matched to a gene: 9. CDR3 size: 15 residues. The CDR3 DNA is TGTGCCAGCAGCCCCACGGGACAGGGCTGGTACGAGCAGTACTTC. It yields the protein CASSPTGQGWYEQYF.

The rearrangement links TRBV4-3 to TRBJ2-7; TRBD1 matches 9 bases. This CDR3 has 17 residues. The germline gives CDR1 LGHNA, CDR2 YSLEER. V gave up 1 base and J gave up 1 base; unmatched junction bases: 8. Here the CDR3 reads CASSQVYRTGDSYEQYF. The CDR3 nucleotides are TGCGCCAGCAGCCAAGTTTATAGGACAGGGGATTCCTACGAGCAGTACTTC.

This clone was detected only a few times. At one boundary the junction diverges from the germline segment, which might be a read error. The chain couples TRBV4-2 to TRBJ2-6; 9 positions match TRBD1. This CDR3 spans 18 amino acids. Germline CDR1 and CDR2: LGHNA and YNFKEQ. The CDR3, as DNA: TGTGCCAGCAGCCCAGGATACAGGGGGCAGGGTGGGGCCAACGTCCTGATTTTC. It encodes CASSPGYRGQGGANVLIF.

This clone was picked up one time. At the DNA level, this CDR3 is encoded by other sequences in the same sample as well. The chain links TRBV5-1 to TRBJ2-7; 7 bases fit TRBD1. The germline V gene encodes CDR1 SGHRS and CDR2 YFSETQ. This CDR3 has 14 amino acids. V lost 0 bases to trimming and J lost 3 bases; unmatched junction nucleotides: 3. This CDR3 reads CASSLGGGSYEQYF. The CDR3 DNA reads TGCGCCAGCAGCTTGGGAGGGGGCAGCTACGAGCAGTACTTC.

The gene calls are TRBV7-2 and TRBJ2-5, with D possibly matching TRBD2 (6 bases). Germline CDR1 is SGHTA and CDR2 is FQGNSA. V was pared by 6 bases and J by 4 bases, with 15 bases between. The CDR3 has 14 amino acids. The CDR3 protein is CASSQSGRGETQYF. As DNA, the CDR3 is TGTGCCAGCAGTCAGTCGGGGCGGGGAGAGACCCAGTACTTC.

This clone was counted once. This sequence joins TRBV11-2 and TRBJ1-2; 10 nucleotides match TRBD1. The CDR3 loop spans 17 amino acids. Germline V lookup: CDR1 SGHAT, CDR2 FQNNGV. J gave up 4 bases and V 5 bases, and 13 bases lay outside the gene matches. The CDR3 reads CASSQDRGRSRSYGYTF. CDR3 nucleotide sequence: TGTGCCAGCAGCCAAGACAGGGGGCGGTCGAGGAGCTATGGCTACACCTTC.

The chain carries TRBV11-2 and TRBJ2-1; D might be TRBD1 (5 bases). Germline V gene lookup returns CDR1 SGHAT and CDR2 FQNNGV. The CDR3 loop spans 19 amino acids. V lost 2 bases to trimming and J lost 0 bases, with 20 bases between them. Written as DNA, the CDR3 is TGTGCCAGCAGCTTAAGGCCGGCAGGGCCTACAGCCTCCTACAATGAGCAGTTCTTC. Translating it yields CASSLRPAGPTASYNEQFF.

This chain uses TRBV5-1 with TRBJ2-7; TRBD1 matches 8 bases. The CDR3 totals 16 residues. Germline assignment: CDR1 SGHRS and CDR2 YFSETQ. The junction had 15 bases not matched to a gene; V was cut back by 5 bases and J by 5 bases. CDR3: CASRCENRTGFDEQYF. The CDR3 DNA reads as TGCGCCAGCAGATGTGAGAATCGGACAGGGTTCGACGAGCAGTACTTC.

This clone has just a few counts. The chain combines TRBV6-6 with TRBJ2-3, with a possible D match to TRBD2 (5 bases). The CDR3 length is 16 residues. Germline V gene data show CDR1 as MNHNY and CDR2 as SVGAGI (reference sequence). V was cut by 5 bases and J by 0 bases, with 15 bases left in between. The CDR3 DNA sequence: TGTGCCAGCAGTCCCCGACACAGAGGGAGCACAGATACGCAGTATTTT. It translates to CASSPRHRGSTDTQYF.

The rearrangement links TRBV4-1 to TRBJ1-2, with 7 bases matching TRBD1. CDR1 is MGHRA and CDR2 is YSYEKL in the germline V gene. The CDR3 extends over 17 amino acids. V trimming: 0 bases; J trimming: 4 bases; junction bases outside the gene matches: 11. The CDR3 sequence is CASSQDSGGTDPYGYTF. The CDR3 region has the DNA TGCGCCAGCAGCCAAGATTCCGGAGGGACAGACCCCTATGGCTACACCTTC.

V and J are TRBV27 and TRBJ1-2; D gene uncertain. Trimming shortened V by 1 base and J by 2 bases, and 8 bases separated the two germline ends. The CDR3 consists of 14 residues. Germline lookup yields CDR1 MNHEY and CDR2 SMNVEV (reference sequence). The CDR3, as DNA: TGTGCCAGCAGTTTATATCGTACAAACTATGGCTACACCTTC. This translates into CASSLYRTNYGYTF.

This chain joins TRBV4-1 and TRBJ1-6, with D perhaps TRBD1 (5 bases). The CDR3 spans 18 residues. The V and J ends lost 2 bases and 8 bases respectively, with 22 bases between them. Germline loops: CDR1 MGHRA, CDR2 YSYEKL. The CDR3 sequence is CASSQQYGSAGGDSPLHF. The CDR3 DNA is TGCGCCAGCAGCCAACAGTATGGGTCAGCCGGAGGGGATTCACCCCTCCACTTT.

The CDR3 DNA reads TGTGCCAGCAGTTTTATCGCGGACAGGGGAGCCTACGAGCAGTACTTC. This gives the protein CASSFIADRGAYEQYF. The chain couples TRBV27 to TRBJ2-7; TRBD1 matches 9 bases. Germline V gene data show CDR1 as MNHEY and CDR2 as SMNVEV (reference sequence). The CDR3 covers 16 residues. Trimming at V came to 3 bases and at J to 2 bases, leaving 8 bases not matched to a gene.

The chain recombines TRBV6-1 with TRBJ2-7; the match to TRBD1 covers 7 bases. Germline V CDR1 and CDR2: MNHNS, SASEGT. Trimming removed 3 bases from V and 2 bases from J; junction bases left unmatched: 13. The CDR3 loop spans 17 amino acids. The CDR3 DNA is TGTGCCAGCAGTGACCTTTGCCAAGCAGGGGGTACCTACGAGCAGTACTTC. Its translation: CASSDLCQAGGTYEQYF.

The V and J genes are TRBV19 and TRBJ2-1; 7 bases align to TRBD1. The germline CDR1 and CDR2 sequences are LNHDA and SQIVND (reference sequence). The CDR3 is 15 residues long. With V trimmed by 6 bases and J by 4 bases, 9 bases remained unmatched. CDR3 amino acids: CASRGKGARYNEQFF. CDR3 sequence (DNA): TGTGCCAGTAGGGGAAAGGGGGCACGATACAATGAGCAGTTCTTC.

The chain is built from TRBV6-5 and TRBJ2-7, with D perhaps TRBD1 (5 bases). Germline lookup yields CDR1 MNHEY and CDR2 SVGAGI. The V gene lost 7 bases and the J gene lost 0 bases, with 10 bases spanning the gap. The CDR3 has 13 residues. The CDR3: CASKPGSSYEQYF. The CDR3 DNA sequence: TGTGCCAGCAAGCCAGGGTCCTCCTACGAGCAGTACTTC.